Below, 6 T cell receptor beta chains from the same sample are listed, as sequenced in a study of blood T cells in healthy people across ages. Together with a sample-barcoded 5' primer, a J-beta primer mix was included in a second PCR lasting roughly 6 to 12 cycles. TCRdb re-called the 5' RACE reads through MiXCR, storing one row per CDR3 protein. The table includes 630,000 or so distinct CDR3 sequences, around 32% detected once. The sequenced sample consisted of blood. The receptors originated from a woman older than 75 in good health.

Of note for this clonotype: A clone one base away is much larger, so this may be a read error. The genes are TRBV5-1 and TRBJ2-7; D is undetermined. The CDR3 loop spans 11 amino acids. V was trimmed by 3 bases and J by 12 bases, leaving 13 bases between them. CDR1 and CDR2 from the germline V gene are SGHRS and YFSETQ. The chain's CDR3 is CASSSRRVTYF. DNA of the CDR3: TGCGCCAGCAGCTCTAGACGGGTAACGTACTTC.

This chain joins TRBV2 and TRBJ1-4; D is unresolved. The CDR3 length is 15 residues. Trimming pared 6 bases from V and 3 bases from J, leaving 14 bases between. Germline CDR1 is SNHLY and CDR2 is FYNNEI. CDR3 region: CASRRSDGPNEKLFF. CDR3 bases: TGTGCCAGCAGAAGATCGGACGGACCTAATGAAAAACTGTTTTTT. Full variable domain (missing parts from reference TRBV2 and TRBJ1-4): EPEVTQTPSHQVTQMGQEVILRCVPISNHLYFYWYRQILGQKVEFLVSFYNNEISEKSEIFDDQFSVERPDGSNFTLKIRSTKLEDSAMYFCASRRSDGPNEKLFFGSGTQLSVL.

Many counts were recorded for this clonotype. The genes are TRBV6-1 and TRBJ2-7; D is ambiguous. The germline V gene encodes CDR1 MNHNS and CDR2 SASEGT. The CDR3 consists of 11 residues. The V gene lost 3 bases and the J gene lost 5 bases, with 5 bases spanning the gap. The CDR3 sequence: CASSERHEQYF. The CDR3 bases are TGTGCCAGCAGTGAGAGGCACGAGCAGTACTTC.

The genes are TRBV4-1 and TRBJ2-5; no clear D. The CDR3 totals 14 residues. Between the trimmed V and J ends, which lost 1 base and 11 bases, there was a span of 17 bases. Germline values: CDR1 MGHRA, CDR2 YSYEKL. The CDR3 region has the DNA TGCGCCAGCAGCCAAGGGAGCTCCTGCAATGAGCAGTACTTC. It specifies CASSQGSSCNEQYF.

The genes are TRBV5-1 and TRBJ2-1; D is uncertain. The CDR3 runs to 13 residues. The ends were cut back, 2 bases at V and 4 bases at J, with 7 bases in the middle. Germline CDR1 reads SGHRS; CDR2 reads YFSETQ. The CDR3 here is CASSFNSYNEQFF. CDR3 nucleotide sequence: TGCGCCAGCAGCTTCAACAGTTACAATGAGCAGTTCTTC.

This clonotype turned up a few times. This rearrangement joins TRBV19 to TRBJ2-7; 14 bases align to TRBD2. This CDR3 contains 16 residues. CDR1 LNHDA and CDR2 SQIVND come from the germline V gene (reference sequence). V shed 10 bases, J shed 4 bases, and the junction held 12 bases outside the gene matches. The CDR3 DNA sequence: TGTGCCACCGGACTAGCGGGGGGTTTCGATTCTTACGAGCAGTACTTC. Residues: CATGLAGGFDSYEQYF.